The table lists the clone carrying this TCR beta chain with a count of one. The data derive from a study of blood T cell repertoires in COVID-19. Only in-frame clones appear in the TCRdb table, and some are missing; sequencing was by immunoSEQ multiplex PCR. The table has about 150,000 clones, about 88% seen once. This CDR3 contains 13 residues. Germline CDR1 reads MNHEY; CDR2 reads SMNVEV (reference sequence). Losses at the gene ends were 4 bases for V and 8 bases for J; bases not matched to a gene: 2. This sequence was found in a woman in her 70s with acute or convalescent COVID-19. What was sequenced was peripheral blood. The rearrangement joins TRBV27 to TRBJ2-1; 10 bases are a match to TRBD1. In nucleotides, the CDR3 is TGTGCCAGCAGTTGGGACAGGGGTTATGAGCAGTTCTTC. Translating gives CASSWDRGYEQFF.